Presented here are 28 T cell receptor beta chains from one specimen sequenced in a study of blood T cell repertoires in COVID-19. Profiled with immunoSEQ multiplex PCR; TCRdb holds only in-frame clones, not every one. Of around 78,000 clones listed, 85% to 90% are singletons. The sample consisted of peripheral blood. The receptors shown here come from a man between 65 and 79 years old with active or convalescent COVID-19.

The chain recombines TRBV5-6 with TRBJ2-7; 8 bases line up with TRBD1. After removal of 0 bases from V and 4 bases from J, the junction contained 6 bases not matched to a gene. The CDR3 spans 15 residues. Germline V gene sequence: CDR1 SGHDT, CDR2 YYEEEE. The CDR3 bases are TGTGCCAGCAGCTTGGGTGGGACAGGAGGGTACGAGCAGTACTTC. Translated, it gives CASSLGGTGGYEQYF.

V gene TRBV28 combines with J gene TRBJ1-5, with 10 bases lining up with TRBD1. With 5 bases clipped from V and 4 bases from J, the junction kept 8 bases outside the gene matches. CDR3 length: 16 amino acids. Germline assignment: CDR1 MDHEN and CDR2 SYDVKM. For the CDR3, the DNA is TGTGCCAGCAGTCCGGGGGACAGGGGAGATAATCAGCCCCAGCATTTT. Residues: CASSPGDRGDNQPQHF.

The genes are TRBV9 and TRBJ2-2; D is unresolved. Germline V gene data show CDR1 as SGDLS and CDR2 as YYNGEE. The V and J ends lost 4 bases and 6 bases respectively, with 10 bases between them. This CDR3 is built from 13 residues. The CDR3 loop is CASSPRLSGELFF. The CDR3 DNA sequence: TGTGCCAGCAGCCCACGACTCTCCGGGGAGCTGTTTTTT.

The CDR3 region is CASSLVPGREQPQHF. In DNA, the CDR3 is TGCGCCAGCAGCTTGGTCCCAGGGCGGGAACAGCCCCAGCATTTT. The V call is TRBV5-1, the J call TRBJ1-5, with D possibly TRBD1 on 5 matching bases. V gave up 0 bases and J gave up 7 bases, with 14 bases separating them. The CDR3 runs 15 residues. Looked up from germline, CDR1 is SGHRS and CDR2 is YFSETQ. The complete variable domain, with remaining parts taken from reference TRBV5-1 and TRBJ1-5, reads KAGVTQTPRYLIKTRGQQVTLSCSPISGHRSVSWYQQTPGQGLQFLFEYFSETQRNKGNFPGRFSGRQFSNSRSEMNVSTLELGDSALYLCASSLVPGREQPQHFGDGTRLSIL.

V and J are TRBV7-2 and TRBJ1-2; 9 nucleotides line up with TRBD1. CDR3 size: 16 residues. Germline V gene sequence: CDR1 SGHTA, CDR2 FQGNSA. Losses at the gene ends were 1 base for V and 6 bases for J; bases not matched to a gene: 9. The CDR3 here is CASSLVWDRVRDGYTF. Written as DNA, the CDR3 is TGTGCCAGCAGCTTAGTATGGGACAGGGTACGCGATGGCTACACCTTC.

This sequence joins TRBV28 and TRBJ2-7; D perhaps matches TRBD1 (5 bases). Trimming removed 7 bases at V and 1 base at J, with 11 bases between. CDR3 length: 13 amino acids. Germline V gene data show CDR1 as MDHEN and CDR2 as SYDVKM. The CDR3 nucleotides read TGTGCCAGCACCTACAGGAGATCCTACGAGCAGTACTTC. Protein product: CASTYRRSYEQYF.

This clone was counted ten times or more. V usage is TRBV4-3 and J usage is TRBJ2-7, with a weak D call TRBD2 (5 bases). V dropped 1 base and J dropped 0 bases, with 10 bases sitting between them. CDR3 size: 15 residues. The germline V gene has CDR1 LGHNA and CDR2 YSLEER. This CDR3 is CASSQVADYSYEQYF. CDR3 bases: TGCGCCAGCAGCCAAGTAGCTGACTACTCCTACGAGCAGTACTTC.

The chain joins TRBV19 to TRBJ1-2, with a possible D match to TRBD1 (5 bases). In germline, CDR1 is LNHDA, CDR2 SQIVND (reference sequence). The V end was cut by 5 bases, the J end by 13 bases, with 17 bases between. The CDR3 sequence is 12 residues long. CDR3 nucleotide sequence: TGTGCCAGTAGTGTTACAGGCGACCGCCGCACCTTC. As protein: CASSVTGDRRTF. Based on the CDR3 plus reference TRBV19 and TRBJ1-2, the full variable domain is DGGITQSPKYLFRKEGQNVTLSCEQNLNHDAMYWYRQDPGQGLRLIYYSQIVNDFQKGDIAEGYSVSREKKESFPLTVTSAQKNPTAFYLCASSVTGDRRTFGSGTRLTVV.

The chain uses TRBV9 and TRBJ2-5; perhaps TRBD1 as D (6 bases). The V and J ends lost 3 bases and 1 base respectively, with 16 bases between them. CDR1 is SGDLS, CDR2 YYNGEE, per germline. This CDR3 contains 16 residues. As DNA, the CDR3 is TGTGCCAGCAGCGAGGCCCTCGGGACAACCCAAGAGACCCAGTACTTC. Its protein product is CASSEALGTTQETQYF. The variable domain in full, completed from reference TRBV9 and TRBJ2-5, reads DSGVTQTPKHLITATGQRVTLRCSPRSGDLSVYWYQQSLDQGLQFLIQYYNGEERAKGNILERFSAQQFPDLHSELNLSSLELGDSALYFCASSEALGTTQETQYFGPGTRLLVL.

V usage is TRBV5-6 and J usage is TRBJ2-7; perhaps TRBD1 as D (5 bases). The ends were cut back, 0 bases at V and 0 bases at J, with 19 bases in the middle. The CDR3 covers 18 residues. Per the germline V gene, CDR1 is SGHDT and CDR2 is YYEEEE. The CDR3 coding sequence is TGTGCCAGCAGCTTGGAAAGGGGCATCCGATTCAGCTCCTACGAGCAGTACTTC. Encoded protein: CASSLERGIRFSSYEQYF.

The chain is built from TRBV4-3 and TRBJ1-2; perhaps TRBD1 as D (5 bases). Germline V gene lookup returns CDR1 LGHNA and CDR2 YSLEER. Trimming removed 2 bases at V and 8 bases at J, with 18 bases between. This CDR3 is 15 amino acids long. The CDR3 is CASSQQRQILRGYTF. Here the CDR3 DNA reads TGCGCCAGCAGCCAACAAAGACAGATCCTGCGAGGCTACACCTTC.

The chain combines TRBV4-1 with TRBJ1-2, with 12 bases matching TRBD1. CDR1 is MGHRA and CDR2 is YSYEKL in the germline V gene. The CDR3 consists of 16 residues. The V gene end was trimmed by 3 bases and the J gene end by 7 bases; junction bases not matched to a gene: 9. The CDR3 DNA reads TGCGCCAGCAGCCAGCCACCGGGACAGGGGGCGCTTGGCTACACCTTC. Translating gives CASSQPPGQGALGYTF.

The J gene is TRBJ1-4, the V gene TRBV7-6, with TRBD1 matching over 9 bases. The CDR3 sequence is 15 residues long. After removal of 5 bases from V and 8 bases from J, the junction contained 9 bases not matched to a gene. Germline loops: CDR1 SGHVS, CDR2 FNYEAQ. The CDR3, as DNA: TGTGCCAGCAGCCGTGGACAGGGGCTGGAGGAAAAACTGTTTTTT. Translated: CASSRGQGLEEKLFF.

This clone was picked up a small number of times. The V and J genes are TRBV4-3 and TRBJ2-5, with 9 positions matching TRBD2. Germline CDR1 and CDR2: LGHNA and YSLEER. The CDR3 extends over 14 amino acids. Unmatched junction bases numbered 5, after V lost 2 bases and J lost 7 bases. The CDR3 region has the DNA TGCGCCAGCAGCCAATCTAGCGGGGAGCGGACCCAGTACTTC. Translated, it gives CASSQSSGERTQYF.

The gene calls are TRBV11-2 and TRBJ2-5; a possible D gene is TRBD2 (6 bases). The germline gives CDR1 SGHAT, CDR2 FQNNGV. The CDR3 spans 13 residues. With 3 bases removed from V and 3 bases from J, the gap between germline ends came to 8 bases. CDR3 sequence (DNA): TGTGCCAGCAGCTTCTCGGGAGAAGAGACCCAGTACTTC. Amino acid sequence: CASSFSGEETQYF.

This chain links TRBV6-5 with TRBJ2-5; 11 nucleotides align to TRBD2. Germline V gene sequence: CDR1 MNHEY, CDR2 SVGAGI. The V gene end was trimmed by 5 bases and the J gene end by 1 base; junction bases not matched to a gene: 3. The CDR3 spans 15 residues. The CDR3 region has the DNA TGTGCCAGCAGTCGACTAGCGGGGAGCCAAGAGACCCAGTACTTC. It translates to CASSRLAGSQETQYF.

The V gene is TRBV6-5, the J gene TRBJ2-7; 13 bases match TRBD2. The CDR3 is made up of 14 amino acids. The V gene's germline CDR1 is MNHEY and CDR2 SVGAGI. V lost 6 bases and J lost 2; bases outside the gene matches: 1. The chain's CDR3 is CASRLAGGPYEQYF. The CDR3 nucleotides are TGTGCCAGCAGACTAGCGGGAGGGCCCTACGAGCAGTACTTC.

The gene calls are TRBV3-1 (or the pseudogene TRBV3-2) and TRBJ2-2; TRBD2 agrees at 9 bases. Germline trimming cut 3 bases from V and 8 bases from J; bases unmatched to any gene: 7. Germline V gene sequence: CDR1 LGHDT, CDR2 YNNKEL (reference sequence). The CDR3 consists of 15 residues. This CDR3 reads CASSQDSGSAGELFF. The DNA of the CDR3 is TGTGCCAGCAGCCAGGATAGCGGGAGTGCTGGGGAGCTGTTTTTT.

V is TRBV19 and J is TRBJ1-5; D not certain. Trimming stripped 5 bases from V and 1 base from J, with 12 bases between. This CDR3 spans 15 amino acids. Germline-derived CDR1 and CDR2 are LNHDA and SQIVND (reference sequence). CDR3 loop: CASSARGLSNQPQHF. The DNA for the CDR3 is TGTGCCAGTAGTGCTAGAGGGTTGAGCAATCAGCCCCAGCATTTT.

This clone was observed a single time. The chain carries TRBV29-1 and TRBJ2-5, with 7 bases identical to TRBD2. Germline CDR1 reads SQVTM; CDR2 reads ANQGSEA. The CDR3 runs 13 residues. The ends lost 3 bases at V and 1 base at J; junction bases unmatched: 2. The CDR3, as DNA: TGCAGCGTTGAGCGACTAGCCCAAGAGACCCAGTACTTC. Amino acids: CSVERLAQETQYF. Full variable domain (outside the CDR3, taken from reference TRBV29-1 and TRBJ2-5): SAVISQKPSRDICQRGTSLTIQCQVDSQVTMMFWYRQQPGQSLTLIATANQGSEATYESGFVIDKFPISRPNLTFSTLTVSNMSPEDSSIYLCSVERLAQETQYFGPGTRLLVL.

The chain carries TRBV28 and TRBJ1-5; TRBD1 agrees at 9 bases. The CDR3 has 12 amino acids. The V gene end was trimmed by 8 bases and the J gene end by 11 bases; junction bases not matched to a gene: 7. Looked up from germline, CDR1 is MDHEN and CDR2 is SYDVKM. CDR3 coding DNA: TGTGCCAGCCCATCGACAGGGGGGTCCCAGCATTTT. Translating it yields CASPSTGGSQHF.

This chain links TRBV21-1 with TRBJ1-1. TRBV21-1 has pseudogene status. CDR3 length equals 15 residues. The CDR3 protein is CASSKPAGGYTEAFF. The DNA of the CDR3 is TGTGCCAGCAGCAAACCGGCGGGGGGATACACTGAAGCTTTCTTT.

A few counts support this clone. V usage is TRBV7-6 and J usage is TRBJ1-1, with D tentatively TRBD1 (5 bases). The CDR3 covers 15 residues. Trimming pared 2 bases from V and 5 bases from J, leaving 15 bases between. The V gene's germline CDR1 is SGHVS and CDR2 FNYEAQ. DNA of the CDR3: TGTGCCAGCAGCTTACAGGGCCGTGGTAGGACTGAAGCTTTCTTT. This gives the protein CASSLQGRGRTEAFF.

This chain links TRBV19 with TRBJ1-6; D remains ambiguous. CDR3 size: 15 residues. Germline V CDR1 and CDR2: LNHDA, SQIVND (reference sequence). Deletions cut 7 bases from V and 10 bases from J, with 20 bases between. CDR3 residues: CASTYSAESKSPLHF. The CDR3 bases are TGTGCCAGTACATATTCGGCGGAGAGTAAATCACCCCTCCACTTT.

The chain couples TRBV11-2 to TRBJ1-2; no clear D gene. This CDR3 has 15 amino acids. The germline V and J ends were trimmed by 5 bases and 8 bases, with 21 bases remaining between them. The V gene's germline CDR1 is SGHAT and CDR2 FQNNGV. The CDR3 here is CASSPDLVAPRGYTF. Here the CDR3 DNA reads TGTGCCAGCAGCCCCGACCTTGTAGCTCCCCGGGGCTACACCTTC.

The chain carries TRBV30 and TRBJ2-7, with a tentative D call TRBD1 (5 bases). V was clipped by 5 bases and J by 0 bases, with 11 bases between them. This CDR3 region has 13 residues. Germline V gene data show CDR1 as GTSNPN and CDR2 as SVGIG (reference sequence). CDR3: CAWQPDNSYEQYF. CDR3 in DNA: TGTGCCTGGCAACCGGACAACTCCTACGAGCAGTACTTC.

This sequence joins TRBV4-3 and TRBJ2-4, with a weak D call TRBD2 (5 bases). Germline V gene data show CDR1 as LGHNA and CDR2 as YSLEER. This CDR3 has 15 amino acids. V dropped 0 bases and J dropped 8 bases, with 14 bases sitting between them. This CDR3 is CASSQERGGLDIQYF. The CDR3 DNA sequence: TGCGCCAGCAGCCAAGAACGAGGCGGGTTAGACATTCAGTACTTC.

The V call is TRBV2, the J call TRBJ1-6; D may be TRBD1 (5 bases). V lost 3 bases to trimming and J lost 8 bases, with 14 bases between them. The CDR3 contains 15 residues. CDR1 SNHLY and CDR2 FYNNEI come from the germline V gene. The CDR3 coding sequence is TGTGCCAGCAGTGAGGGGCTCCGGCGCTATTCACCCCTCCACTTT. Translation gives CASSEGLRRYSPLHF.